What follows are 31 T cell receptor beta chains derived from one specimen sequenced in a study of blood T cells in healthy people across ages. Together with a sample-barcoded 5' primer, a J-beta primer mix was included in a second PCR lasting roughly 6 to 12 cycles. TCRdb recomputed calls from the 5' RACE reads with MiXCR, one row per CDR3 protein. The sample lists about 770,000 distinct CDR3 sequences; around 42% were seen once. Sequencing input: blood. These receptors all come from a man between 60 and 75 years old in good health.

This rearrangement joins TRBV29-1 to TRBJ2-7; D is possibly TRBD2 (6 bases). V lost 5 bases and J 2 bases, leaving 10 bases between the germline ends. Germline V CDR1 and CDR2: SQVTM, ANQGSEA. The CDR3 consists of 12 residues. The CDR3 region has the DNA TGCAGCGTTCTACTAGCCACCTACGAGCAGTACTTC. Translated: CSVLLATYEQYF.

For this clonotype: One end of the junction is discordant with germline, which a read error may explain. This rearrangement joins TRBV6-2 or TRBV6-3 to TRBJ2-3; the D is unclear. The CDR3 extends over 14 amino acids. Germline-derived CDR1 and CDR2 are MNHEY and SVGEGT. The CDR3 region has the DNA TGTGCCAGCAGTTACCTAATAGGAGCAGATACGCACTATTTT. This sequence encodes CASSYLIGADTHYF.

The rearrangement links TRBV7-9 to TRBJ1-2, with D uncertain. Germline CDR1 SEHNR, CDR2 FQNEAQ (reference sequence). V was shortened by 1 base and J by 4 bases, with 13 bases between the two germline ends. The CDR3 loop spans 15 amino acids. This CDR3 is CASSLVSREGYGYTF. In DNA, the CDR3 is TGTGCCAGCAGCTTAGTGTCACGGGAAGGCTATGGCTACACCTTC.

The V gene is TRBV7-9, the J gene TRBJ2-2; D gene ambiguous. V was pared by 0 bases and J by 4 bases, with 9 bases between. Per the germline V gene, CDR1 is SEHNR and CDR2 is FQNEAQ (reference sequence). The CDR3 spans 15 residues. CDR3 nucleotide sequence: TGTGCCAGCAGCTTAGCGGAGACAAGCACCGGGGAGCTGTTTTTT. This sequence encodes CASSLAETSTGELFF.

CDR3 amino acids: CASSEILEGGYTF. The CDR3 nucleotides read TGTGCCAGCAGTGAAATCTTAGAGGGTGGCTACACCTTC. The chain uses TRBV6-1 and TRBJ1-2; D is undetermined. The CDR3 is 13 amino acids. The germline V and J ends were trimmed by 2 bases and 7 bases, with 11 bases remaining between them. The germline V gene has CDR1 MNHNS and CDR2 SASEGT.

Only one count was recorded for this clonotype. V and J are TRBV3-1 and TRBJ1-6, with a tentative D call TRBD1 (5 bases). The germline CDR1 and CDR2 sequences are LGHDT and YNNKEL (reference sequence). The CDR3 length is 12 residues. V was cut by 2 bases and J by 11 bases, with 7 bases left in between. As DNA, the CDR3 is TGTGCCAGCAGCCAACAGGGAACACCCCTCCACTTT. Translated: CASSQQGTPLHF.

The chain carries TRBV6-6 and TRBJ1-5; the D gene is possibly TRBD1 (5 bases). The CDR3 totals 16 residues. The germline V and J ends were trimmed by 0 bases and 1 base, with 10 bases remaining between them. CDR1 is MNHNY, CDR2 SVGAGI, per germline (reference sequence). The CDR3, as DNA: TGTGCCAGCAGTTACTCAGGAGGGGACAGCAATCAGCCCCAGCATTTT. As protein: CASSYSGGDSNQPQHF.

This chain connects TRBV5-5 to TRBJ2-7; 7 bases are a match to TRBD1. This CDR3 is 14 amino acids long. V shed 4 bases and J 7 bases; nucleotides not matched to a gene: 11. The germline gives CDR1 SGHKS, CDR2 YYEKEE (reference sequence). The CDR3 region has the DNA TGTGCCAGCAGCCGAGTGGGGCAGGGGGAAGAGCAGTACTTC. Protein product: CASSRVGQGEEQYF.

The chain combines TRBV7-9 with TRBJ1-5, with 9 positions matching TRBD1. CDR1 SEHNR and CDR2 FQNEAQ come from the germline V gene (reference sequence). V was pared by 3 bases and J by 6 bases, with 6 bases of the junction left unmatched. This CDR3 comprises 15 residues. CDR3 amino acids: CASSLGTGRGQPQHF. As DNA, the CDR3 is TGTGCCAGCAGCTTGGGGACAGGGAGGGGTCAGCCCCAGCATTTT.

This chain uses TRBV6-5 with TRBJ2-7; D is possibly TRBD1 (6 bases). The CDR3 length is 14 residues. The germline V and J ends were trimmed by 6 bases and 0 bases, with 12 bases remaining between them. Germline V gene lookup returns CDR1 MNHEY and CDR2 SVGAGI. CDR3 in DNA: TGTGCCAGCAGGACAGGACTCAGCTCCTACGAGCAGTACTTC. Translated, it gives CASRTGLSSYEQYF.

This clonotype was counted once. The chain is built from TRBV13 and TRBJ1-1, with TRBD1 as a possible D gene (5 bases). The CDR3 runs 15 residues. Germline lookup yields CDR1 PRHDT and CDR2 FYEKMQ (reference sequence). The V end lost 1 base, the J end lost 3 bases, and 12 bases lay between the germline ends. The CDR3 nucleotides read TGTGCCAGCAGCTTAGCTCGGGGGACTCACACTGAAGCTTTCTTT. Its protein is CASSLARGTHTEAFF.

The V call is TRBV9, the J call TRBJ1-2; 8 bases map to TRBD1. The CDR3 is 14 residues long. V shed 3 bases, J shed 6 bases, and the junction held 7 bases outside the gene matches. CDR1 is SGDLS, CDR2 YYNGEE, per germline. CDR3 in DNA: TGTGCCAGCAGCGCTATGACAGGGGTGCATGGCTACACCTTC. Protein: CASSAMTGVHGYTF.

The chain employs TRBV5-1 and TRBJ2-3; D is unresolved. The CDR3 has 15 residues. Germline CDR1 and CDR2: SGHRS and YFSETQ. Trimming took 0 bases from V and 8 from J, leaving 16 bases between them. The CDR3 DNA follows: TGCGCCAGCAGCTTGGAGTCCCGACCTCAAGGTACGCAGTATTTT. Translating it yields CASSLESRPQGTQYF.

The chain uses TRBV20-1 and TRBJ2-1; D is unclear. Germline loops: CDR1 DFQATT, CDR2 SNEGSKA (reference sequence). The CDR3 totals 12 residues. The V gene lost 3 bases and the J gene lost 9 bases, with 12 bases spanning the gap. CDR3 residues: CSARDSRGEQFF. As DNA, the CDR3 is TGCAGTGCTAGGGATTCCCGTGGTGAGCAGTTCTTC.

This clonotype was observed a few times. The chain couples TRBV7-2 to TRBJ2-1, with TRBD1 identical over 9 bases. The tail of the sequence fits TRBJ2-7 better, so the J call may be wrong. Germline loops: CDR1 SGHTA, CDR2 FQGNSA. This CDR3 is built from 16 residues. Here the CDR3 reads CASSPGDRAPYNEQYF. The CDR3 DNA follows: TGTGCCAGCAGCCCGGGGGACAGGGCGCCCTACAATGAGCAGTACTTC.

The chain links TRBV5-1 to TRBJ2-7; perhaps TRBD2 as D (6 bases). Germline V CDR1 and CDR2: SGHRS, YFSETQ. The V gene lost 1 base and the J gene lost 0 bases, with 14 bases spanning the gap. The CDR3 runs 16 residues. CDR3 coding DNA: TGCGCCAGCAGCTTGATAGGGGACTCAAGCTCCTACGAGCAGTACTTC. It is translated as CASSLIGDSSSYEQYF.

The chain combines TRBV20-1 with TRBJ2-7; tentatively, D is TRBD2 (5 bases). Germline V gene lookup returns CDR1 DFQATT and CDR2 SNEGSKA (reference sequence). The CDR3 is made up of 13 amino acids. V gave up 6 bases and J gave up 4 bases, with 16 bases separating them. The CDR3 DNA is TGCAGTGCCCAAGCGGCCAGTAAATACGAGCAGTACTTC. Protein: CSAQAASKYEQYF.

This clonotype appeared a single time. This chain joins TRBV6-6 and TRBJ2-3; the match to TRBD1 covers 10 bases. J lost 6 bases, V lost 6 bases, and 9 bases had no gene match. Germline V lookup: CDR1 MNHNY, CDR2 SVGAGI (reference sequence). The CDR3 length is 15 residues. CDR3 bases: TGTGCCAGCAGCCATGACGGGACAGGGGTGGATACGCAGTATTTT. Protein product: CASSHDGTGVDTQYF.

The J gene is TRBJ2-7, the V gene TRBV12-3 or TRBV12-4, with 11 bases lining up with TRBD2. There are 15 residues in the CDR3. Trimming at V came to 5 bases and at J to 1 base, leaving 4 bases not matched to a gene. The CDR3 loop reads CASSEGLAESYEQYF. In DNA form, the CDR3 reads TGTGCCAGCAGTGAGGGACTAGCGGAATCCTACGAGCAGTACTTC.

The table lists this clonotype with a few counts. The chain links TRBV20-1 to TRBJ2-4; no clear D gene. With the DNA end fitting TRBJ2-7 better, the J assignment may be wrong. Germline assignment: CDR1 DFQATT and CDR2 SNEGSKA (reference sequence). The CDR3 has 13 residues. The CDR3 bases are TGCAGTGCTCACGATAACGGAGCGTACGAGCAGTACTTC. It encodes CSAHDNGAYEQYF.

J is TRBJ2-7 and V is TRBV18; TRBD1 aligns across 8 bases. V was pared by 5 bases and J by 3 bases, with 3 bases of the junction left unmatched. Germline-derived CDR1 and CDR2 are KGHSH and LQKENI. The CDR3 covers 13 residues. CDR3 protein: CASSIGTGYEQYF. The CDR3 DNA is TGTGCCAGCTCAATCGGGACAGGCTACGAGCAGTACTTC.

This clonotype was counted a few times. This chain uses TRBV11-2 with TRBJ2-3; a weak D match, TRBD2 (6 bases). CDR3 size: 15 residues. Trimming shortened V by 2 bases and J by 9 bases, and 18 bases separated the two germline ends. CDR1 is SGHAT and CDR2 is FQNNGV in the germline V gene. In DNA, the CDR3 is TGTGCCAGCAGCTTAAATACGGTGGGGAGGAACACGCAGTATTTT. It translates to CASSLNTVGRNTQYF.

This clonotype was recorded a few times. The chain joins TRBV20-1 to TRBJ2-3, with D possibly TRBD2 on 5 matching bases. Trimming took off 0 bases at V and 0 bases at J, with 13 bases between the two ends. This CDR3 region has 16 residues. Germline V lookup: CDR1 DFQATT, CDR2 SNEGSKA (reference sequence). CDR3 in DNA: TGCAGTGCTAGAGATCTAGGGAGCGTGAGCACAGATACGCAGTATTTT. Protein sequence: CSARDLGSVSTDTQYF.

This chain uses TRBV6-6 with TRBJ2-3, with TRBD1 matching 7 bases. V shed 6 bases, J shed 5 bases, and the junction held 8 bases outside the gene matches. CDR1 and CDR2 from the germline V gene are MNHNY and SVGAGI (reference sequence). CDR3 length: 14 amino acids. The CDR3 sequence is CASRKTGKGDTQYF. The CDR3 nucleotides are TGTGCCAGCAGAAAGACAGGGAAAGGAGATACGCAGTATTTT.

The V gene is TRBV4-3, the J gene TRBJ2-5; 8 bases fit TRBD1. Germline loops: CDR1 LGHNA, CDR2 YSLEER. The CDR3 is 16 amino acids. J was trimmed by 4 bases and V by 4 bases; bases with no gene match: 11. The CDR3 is CASSLGPTGVRETQYF. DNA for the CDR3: TGCGCCAGCAGCCTTGGACCGACAGGGGTCAGAGAGACCCAGTACTTC.

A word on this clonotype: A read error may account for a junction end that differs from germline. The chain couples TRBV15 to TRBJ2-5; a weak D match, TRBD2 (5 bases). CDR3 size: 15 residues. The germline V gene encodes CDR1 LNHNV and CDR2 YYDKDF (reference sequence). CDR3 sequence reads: CATNRDLGVQETQYF. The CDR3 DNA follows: TGTGCCACCAACAGAGATCTCGGGGTTCAAGAGACCCAGTACTTC.

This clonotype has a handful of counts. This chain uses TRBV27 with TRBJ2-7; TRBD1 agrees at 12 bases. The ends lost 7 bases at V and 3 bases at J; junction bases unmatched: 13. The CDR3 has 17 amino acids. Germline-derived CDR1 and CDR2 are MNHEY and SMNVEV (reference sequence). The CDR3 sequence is CASKGTGTGGAGYEQYF. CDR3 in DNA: TGTGCCAGCAAAGGAACCGGGACAGGGGGCGCAGGCTACGAGCAGTACTTC.

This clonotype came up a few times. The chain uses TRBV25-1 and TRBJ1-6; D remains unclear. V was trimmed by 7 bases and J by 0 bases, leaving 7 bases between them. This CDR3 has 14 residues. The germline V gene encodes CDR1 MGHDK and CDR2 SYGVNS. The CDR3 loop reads CASTKSSYNSPLHF. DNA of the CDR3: TGTGCCAGCACCAAGAGCTCCTATAATTCACCCCTCCACTTT. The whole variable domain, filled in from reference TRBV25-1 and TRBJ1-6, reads EADIYQTPRYLVIGTGKKITLECSQTMGHDKMYWYQQDPGMELHLIHYSYGVNSTEKGDLSSESTVSRIRTEHFPLTLESARPSHTSQYLCASTKSSYNSPLHFGNGTRLTVT.

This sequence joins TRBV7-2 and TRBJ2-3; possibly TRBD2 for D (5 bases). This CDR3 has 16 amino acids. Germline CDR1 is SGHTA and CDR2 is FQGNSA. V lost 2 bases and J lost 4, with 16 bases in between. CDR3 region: CASSLMAASSADTQYF. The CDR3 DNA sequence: TGTGCCAGCAGCTTAATGGCGGCTAGCAGTGCAGATACGCAGTATTTT.

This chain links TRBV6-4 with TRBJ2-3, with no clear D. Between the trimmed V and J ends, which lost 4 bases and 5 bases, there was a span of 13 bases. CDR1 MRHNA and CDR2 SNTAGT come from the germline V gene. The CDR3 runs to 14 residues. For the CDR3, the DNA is TGTGCCAGCAGTGTTGGCCATTTGGGAGATACGCAGTATTTT. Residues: CASSVGHLGDTQYF.

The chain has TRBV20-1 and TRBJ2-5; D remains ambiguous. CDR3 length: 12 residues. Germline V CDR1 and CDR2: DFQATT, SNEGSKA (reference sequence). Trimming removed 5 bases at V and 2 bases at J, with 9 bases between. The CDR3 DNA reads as TGCAGTGCTTTGCGGAGTCAAGAGACCCAGTACTTC. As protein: CSALRSQETQYF.